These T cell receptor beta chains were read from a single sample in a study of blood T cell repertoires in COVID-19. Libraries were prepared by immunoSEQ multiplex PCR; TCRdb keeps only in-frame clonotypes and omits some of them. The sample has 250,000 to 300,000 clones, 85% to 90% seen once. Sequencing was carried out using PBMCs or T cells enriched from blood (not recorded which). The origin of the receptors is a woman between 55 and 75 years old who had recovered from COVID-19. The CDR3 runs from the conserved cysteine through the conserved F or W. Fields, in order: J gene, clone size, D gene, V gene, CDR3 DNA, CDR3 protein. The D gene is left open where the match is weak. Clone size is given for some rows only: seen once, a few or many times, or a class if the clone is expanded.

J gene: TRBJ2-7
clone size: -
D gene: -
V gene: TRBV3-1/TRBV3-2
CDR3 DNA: TGTGCCAGCAGCCAAGATCGTGAAGGAGACGAGCAGTACTTC
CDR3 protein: CASSQDREGDEQYF

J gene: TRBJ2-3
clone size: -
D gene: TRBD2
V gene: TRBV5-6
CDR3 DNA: TGTGCCAGCAGCTTGGGCGGGGGTGCGAATACGCAGTATTTT
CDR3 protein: CASSLGGGANTQYF

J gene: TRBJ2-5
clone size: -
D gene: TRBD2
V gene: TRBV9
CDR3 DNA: TGTGCCAGCAGCGTAGGAGGACTAGCCCAAGAGACCCAGTACTTC
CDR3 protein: CASSVGGLAQETQYF

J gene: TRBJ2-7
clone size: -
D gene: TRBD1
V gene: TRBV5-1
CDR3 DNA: TGCGCCAGCAGCCGTGGGACAGGGGGCGTCTACGAGCAGTACTTC
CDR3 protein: CASSRGTGGVYEQYF

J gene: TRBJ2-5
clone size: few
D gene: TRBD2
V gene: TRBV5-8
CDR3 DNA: TGTGCCAGCAGCTTGTGGGCTAGCGGGAGGGCCGGGGAGACCCAGTACTTC
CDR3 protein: CASSLWASGRAGETQYF

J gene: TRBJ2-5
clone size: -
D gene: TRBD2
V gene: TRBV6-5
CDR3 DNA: TGTGCCAGCAGTATTACTAGCGTTGAGACCCAGTACTTC
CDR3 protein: CASSITSVETQYF

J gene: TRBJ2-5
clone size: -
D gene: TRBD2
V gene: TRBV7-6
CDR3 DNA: TGTGCCAGCAGCCCAAGGGGACTAGCGGGAGGGCTGGAGACCCAGTACTTC
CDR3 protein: CASSPRGLAGGLETQYF

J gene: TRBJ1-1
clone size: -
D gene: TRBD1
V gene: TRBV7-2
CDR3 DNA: TGTGCCAGCAGCTTAGAAAGGACAGGGGAGGCTTTCTTT
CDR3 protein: CASSLERTGEAFF

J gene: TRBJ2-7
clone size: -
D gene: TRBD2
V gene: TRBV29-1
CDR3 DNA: TGCAGCGTTTCCACAGGGACGAGCGGGAGGTGGGCCTACGAGCAGTACTTC
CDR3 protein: CSVSTGTSGRWAYEQYF

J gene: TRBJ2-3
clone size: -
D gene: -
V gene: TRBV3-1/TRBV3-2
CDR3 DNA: TGTGCCAGCAGCCAATGGCTAGCGATCCGACCCGAGAGGGATACGCAGTATTTT
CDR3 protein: CASSQWLAIRPERDTQYF

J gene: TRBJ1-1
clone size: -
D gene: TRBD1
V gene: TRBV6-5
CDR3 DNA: TGTGCCAGCAGACAGGGACAGCTGACTACTGAAGCTTTCTTT
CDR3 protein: CASRQGQLTTEAFF

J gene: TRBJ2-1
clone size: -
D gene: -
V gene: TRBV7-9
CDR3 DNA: TGTGCCAGCAGCTTGCCCCAGGTGAACAATGAGCAGTTCTTC
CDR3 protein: CASSLPQVNNEQFF

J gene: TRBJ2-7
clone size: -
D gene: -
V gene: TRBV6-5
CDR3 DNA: TGTGCCAGCAGCTTAGGGGACTTCTACGAGCAGTACTTC
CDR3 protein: CASSLGDFYEQYF

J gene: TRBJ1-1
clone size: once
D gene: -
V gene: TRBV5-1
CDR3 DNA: TGCGCCAGCAGCCCCGGTAGCGGCGCGAACACTGAAGCTTTCTTT
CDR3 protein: CASSPGSGANTEAFF

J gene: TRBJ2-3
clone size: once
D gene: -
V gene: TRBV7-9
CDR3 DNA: TGTGCCAGCAGCTTAGTTAGTAATACGCAGTATTTT
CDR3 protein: CASSLVSNTQYF

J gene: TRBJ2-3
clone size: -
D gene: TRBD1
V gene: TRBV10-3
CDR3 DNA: TGTGCCATCAGTGAGTCTCGTGGACAGGGCTTGCGCACAGATACGCAGTATTTT
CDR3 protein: CAISESRGQGLRTDTQYF

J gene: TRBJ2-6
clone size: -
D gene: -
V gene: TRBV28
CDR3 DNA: TGTGCCAGCAGTTTCAATCGGGCCAACGTCCTGACTTTC
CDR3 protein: CASSFNRANVLTF

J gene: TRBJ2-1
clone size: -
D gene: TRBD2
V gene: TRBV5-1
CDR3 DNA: TGCGCCAGCAGCTTGGTTGGGGGGGTGCGTTACAATGAGCAGTTCTTC
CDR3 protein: CASSLVGGVRYNEQFF

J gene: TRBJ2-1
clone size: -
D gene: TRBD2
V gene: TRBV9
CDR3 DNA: TGTGCCAGCAGCGTAGGAGCGGGGATCAATGAGCAGTTCTTC
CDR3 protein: CASSVGAGINEQFF

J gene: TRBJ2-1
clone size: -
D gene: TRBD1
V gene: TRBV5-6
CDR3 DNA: TGTGCCAGCAGCTTAACAGGGGGCGCCGAGTTCTTC
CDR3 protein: CASSLTGGAEFF

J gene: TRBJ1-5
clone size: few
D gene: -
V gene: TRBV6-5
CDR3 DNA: TGTGCCAGCAGTTACTCAGAGGCTCATCAGCCCCAGCATTTT
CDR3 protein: CASSYSEAHQPQHF

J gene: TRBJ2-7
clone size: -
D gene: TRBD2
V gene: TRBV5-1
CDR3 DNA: TGCGCCAGCAGCTTGACGGGGAGGGGCGGCTACGAGCAGTACTTC
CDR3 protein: CASSLTGRGGYEQYF

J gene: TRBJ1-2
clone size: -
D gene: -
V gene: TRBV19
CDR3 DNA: TGTGCCAGTAGTATCCTGCTTAGGCGGGGGTCCGGCTACACCTTC
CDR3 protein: CASSILLRRGSGYTF

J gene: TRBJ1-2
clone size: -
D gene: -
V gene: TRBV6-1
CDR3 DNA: TGTGCCAGCAGTGAAGCTGGGGAGATTATAGCTAACTATGGCTACACCTTC
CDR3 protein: CASSEAGEIIANYGYTF

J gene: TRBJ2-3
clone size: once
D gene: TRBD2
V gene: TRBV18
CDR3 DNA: TGTGCCAGCTCACCACCGGATTCATTTCCTAGCGGGGGGCAGACAGATACGCAGTATTTT
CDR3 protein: CASSPPDSFPSGGQTDTQYF

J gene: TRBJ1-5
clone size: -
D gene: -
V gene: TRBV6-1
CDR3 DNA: TGTGCCAGCAGTGAAAATTGGCCGGTTGATCGGGCCCAGCATTTT
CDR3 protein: CASSENWPVDRAQHF

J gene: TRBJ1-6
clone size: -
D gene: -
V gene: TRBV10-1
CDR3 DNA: TGCGCCAGCAGTGGACACCAGAATTCACCCCTCCACTTT
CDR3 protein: CASSGHQNSPLHF

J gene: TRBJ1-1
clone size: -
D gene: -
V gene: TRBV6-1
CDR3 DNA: TGTGCCAGCAGTGATCAAATGAACACTGAAGCTTTCTTT
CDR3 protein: CASSDQMNTEAFF

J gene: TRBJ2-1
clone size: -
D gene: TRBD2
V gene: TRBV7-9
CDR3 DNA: TGTGCCAGCAGCTTAGCGGCTAGCGGGGAAACCTACAATGAGCAGTTCTTC
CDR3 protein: CASSLAASGETYNEQFF

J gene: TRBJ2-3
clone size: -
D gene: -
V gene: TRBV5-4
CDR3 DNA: TGTGCCAGCAGCTCGGGAGTTGGGGGCACAGATACGCAGTATTTT
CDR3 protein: CASSSGVGGTDTQYF

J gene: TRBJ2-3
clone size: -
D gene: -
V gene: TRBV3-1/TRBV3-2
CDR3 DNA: TGTGCCAGCAGCCGCGAGGGCACAGATACGCAGTATTTT
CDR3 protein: CASSREGTDTQYF

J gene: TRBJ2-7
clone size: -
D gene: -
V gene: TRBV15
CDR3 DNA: TGTGCCACCAGCGCCAGCTCGGGGGAGCAGTACTTC
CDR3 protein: CATSASSGEQYF

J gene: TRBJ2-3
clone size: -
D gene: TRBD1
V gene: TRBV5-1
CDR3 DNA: TGCGCCAGCAGCTCGTCGACAGGGCATTTGGATACGCAGTATTTT
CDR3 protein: CASSSSTGHLDTQYF

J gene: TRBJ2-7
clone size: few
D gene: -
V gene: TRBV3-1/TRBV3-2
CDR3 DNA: TGTGCCAGCAGCTACTCCTACGAGCAGTACTTC
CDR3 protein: CASSYSYEQYF

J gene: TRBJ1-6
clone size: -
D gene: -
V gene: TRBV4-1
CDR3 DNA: TGCGCCAGCAGCCAGGGGGGTTCGGGCGGTAATTCACCCCTCCACTTT
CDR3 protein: CASSQGGSGGNSPLHF

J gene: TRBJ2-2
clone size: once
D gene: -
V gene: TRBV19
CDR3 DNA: TGTGCCAGCATGAATTTCCGGGGTAGCACCGGGGAGCTGTTTTTT
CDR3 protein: CASMNFRGSTGELFF

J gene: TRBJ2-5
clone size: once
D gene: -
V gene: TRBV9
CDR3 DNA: TGTGCCAGCAGCCCGGGTTTTGAGACCCAGTACTTC
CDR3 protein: CASSPGFETQYF

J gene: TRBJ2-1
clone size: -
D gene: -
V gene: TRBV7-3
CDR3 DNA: TGTGCCAGCAGCTTATTGCCTAATTACAATGAGCAGTTCTTC
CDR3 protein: CASSLLPNYNEQFF

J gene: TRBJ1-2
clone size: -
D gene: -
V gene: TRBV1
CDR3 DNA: TGCACCAGCAGCCAAGTTACCGTATATCCACGCGGTCGTGGCTACACCTTC
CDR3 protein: CTSSQVTVYPRGRGYTF

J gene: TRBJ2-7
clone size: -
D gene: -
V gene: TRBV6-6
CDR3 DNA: TGTGCCAGCAGTTTACCAGGGAACTACGAGCAGTACTTC
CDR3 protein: CASSLPGNYEQYF

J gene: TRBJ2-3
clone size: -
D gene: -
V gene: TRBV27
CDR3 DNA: TGTGCCAGCAGTGCGTCGACAGGAGAAATCACAGATACGCAGTATTTT
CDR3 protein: CASSASTGEITDTQYF

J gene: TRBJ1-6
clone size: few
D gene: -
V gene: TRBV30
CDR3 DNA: TGTGCCTGGAGTGTGGGCCCGAGCTCCTATAATTCACCCCTCCACTTT
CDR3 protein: CAWSVGPSSYNSPLHF

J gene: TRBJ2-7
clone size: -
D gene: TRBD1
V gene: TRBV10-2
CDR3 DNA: TGCGCCAGCAGCCCCGGGACAGCCTCCTACGAGCAGTACTTC
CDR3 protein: CASSPGTASYEQYF

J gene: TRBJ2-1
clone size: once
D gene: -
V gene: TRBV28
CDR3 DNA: TGTGCCAGCAGTTCTAGCTCCAGTGAGCAGTTCTTC
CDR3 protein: CASSSSSSEQFF

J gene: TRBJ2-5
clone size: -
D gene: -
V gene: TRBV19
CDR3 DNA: TGTGCCAGTAGTACGGGAGTCTGGGAGACCCAGTACTTC
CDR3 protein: CASSTGVWETQYF

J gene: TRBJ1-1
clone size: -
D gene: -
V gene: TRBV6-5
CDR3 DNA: TGTGCCAGCAGTCCTCAGGGAATTGGTGAAGCTTTCTTT
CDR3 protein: CASSPQGIGEAFF

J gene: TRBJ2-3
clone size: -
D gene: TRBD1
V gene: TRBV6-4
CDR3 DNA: TGTGCCAGCAGTGACCGACAGGGTGCCACAGATACGCAGTATTTT
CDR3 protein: CASSDRQGATDTQYF

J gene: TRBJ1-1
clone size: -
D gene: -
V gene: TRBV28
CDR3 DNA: TGTGCCAGCAGCCCTCGCCCAGACAGGAACACTGAAGCTTTCTTT
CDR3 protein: CASSPRPDRNTEAFF

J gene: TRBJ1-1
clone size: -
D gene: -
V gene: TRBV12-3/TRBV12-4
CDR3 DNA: TGTGCCAGCGTGCGCCTAAACACTGAAGCTTTCTTT
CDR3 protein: CASVRLNTEAFF

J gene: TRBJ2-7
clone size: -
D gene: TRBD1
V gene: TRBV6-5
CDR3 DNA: TGTGCCAGCAAGCTGGACAGGGGGCGTATTTACGAGCAGTACTTC
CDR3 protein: CASKLDRGRIYEQYF

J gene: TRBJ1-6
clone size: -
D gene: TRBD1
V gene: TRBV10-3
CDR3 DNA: TGTGCCATCAGTGCTGGACAGGGTGGCACCTATAATTCACCCCTCCACTTT
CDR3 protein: CAISAGQGGTYNSPLHF

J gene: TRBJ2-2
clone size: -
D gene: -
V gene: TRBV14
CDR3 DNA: TGTGCCAGCAGCCAAGTTCTAGCCGGGGAGCTGTTTTTT
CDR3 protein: CASSQVLAGELFF

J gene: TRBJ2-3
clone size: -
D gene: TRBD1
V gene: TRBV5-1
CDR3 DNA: TGCGCCAGCAGCTTTGACAGGGGTTCGGTGAGCACAGATACGCAGTATTTT
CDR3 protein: CASSFDRGSVSTDTQYF

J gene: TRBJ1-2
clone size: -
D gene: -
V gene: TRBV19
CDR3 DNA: TGTGCCAGTAGCCCCTCCCAAGGGGGTTTATCTGGCTACACCTTC
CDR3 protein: CASSPSQGGLSGYTF

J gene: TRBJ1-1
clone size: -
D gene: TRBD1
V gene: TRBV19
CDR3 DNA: TGTGCCACCCGACAGGGGGCCGCTGAAGCTTTCTTT
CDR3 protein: CATRQGAAEAFF